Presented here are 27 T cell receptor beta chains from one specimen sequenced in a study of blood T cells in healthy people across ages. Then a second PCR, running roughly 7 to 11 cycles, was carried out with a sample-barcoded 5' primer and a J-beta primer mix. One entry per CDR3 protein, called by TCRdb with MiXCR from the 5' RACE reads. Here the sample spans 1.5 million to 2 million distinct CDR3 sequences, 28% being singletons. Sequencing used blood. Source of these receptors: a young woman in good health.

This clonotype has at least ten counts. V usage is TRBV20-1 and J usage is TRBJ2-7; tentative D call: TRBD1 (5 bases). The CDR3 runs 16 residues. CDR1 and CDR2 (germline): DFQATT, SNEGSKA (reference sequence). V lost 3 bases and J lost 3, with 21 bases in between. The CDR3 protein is CSARDNRNMPGYEQYF. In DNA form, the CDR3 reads TGCAGTGCTAGGGACAATAGAAATATGCCGGGCTACGAGCAGTACTTC.

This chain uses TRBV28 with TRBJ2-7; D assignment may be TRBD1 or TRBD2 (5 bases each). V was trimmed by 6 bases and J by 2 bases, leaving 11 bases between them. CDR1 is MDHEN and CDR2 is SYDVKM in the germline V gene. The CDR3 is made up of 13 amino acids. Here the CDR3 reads CASSPWDAYEQYF. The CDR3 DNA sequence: TGTGCCAGCAGCCCCTGGGACGCCTACGAGCAGTACTTC.

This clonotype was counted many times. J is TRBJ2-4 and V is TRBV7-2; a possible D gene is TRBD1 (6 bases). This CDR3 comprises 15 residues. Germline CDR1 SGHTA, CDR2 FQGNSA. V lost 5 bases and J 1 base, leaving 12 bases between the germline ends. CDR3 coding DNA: TGTGCCAGCAGCGCCCGCAGGGGTGCCAAAAACATTCAGTACTTC. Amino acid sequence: CASSARRGAKNIQYF.

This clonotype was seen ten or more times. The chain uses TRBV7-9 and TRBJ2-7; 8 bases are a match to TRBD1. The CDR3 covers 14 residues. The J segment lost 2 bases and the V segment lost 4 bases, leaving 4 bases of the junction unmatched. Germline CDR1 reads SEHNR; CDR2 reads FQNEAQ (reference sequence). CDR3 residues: CASSSRDRTYEQYF. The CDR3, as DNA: TGTGCCAGCAGCTCGCGGGACAGGACCTACGAGCAGTACTTC.

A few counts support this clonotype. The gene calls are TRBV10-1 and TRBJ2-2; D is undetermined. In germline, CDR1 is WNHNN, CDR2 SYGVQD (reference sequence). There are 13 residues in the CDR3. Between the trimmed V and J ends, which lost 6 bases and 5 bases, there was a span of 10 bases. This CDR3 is CASSLRETGELFF. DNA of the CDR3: TGCGCCAGCAGCCTTAGAGAAACCGGGGAGCTGTTTTTT.

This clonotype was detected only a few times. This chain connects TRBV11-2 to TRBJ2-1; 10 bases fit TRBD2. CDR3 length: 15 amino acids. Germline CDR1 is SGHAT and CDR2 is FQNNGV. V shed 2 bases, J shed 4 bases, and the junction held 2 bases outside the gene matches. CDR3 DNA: TGTGCCAGCAGCTTACTGACTAGCGGGTACAATGAGCAGTTCTTC. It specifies CASSLLTSGYNEQFF.

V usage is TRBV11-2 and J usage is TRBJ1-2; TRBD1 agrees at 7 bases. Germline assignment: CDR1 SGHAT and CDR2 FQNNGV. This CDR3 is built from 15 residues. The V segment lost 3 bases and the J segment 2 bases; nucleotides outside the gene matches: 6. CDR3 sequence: CASSFNPRGNYGYTF. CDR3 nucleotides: TGTGCCAGCAGCTTTAACCCCAGGGGGAACTATGGCTACACCTTC.

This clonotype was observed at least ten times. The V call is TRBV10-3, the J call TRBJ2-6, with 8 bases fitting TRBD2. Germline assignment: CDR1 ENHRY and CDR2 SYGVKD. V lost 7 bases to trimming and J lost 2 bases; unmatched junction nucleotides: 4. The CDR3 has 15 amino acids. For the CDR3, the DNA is TGTGCCATCACCGGGGGGGTGGCTGGGGCCAACGTCCTGACTTTC. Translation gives CAITGGVAGANVLTF.

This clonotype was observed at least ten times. In DNA, the CDR3 is TGCGCCAGCAGCTTAGGAACAGTTTCCTATGGCTACACCTTC. Amino acid sequence: CASSLGTVSYGYTF. V is TRBV5-1 and J is TRBJ1-2; D is unresolved. The V gene's germline CDR1 is SGHRS and CDR2 YFSETQ. This CDR3 has 14 residues. V lost 2 bases, J lost 4 bases, and 12 bases lay in between.

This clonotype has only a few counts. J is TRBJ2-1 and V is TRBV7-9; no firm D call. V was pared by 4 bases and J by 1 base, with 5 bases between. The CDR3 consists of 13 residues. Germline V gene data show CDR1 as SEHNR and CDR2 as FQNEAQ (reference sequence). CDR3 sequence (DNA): TGTGCCAGCAGCTCCGCGTCCTACAATGAGCAGTTCTTC. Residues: CASSSASYNEQFF.

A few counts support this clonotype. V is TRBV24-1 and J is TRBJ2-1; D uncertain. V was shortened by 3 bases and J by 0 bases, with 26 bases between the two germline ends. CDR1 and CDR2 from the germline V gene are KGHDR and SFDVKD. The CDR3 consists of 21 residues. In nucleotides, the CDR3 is TGTGCCACCAGTGATACCCGCGTGGCGGTGGCGATGGGTGGCTCCTACAATGAGCAGTTCTTC. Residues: CATSDTRVAVAMGGSYNEQFF.

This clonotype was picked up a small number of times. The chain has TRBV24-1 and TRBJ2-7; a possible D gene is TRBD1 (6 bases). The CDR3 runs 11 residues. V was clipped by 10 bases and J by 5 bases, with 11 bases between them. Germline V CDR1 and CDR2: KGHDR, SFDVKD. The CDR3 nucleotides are TGTGCCACAACAGGGAAGGACGAGCAGTACTTC. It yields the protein CATTGKDEQYF.

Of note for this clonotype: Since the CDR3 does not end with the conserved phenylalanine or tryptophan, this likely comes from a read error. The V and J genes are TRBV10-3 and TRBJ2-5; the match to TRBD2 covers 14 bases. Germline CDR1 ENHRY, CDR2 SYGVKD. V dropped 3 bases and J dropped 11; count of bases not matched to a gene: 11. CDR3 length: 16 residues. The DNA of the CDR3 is TGTGCCATCAGTGATTTAGGGACTAGCGGGAGTGAAGAGCAGTACATC. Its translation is CAISDLGTSGSEEQYI.

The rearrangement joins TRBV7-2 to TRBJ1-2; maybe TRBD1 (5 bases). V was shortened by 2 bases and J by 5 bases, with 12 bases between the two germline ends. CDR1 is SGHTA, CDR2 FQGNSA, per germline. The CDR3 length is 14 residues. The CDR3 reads CASSLSRGEYGYTF. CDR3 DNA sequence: TGTGCCAGCAGCTTAAGCCGGGGGGAATATGGCTACACCTTC. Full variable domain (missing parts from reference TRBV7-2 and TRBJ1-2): GAGVSQSPSNKVTEKGKDVELRCDPISGHTALYWYRQSLGQGLEFLIYFQGNSAPDKSGLPSDRFSAERTGGSVSTLTIQRTQQEDSAVYLCASSLSRGEYGYTFGSGTRLTVV.

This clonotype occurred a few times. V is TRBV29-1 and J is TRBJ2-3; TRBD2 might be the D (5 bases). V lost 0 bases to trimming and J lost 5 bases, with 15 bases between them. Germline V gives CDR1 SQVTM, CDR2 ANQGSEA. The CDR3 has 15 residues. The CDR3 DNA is TGCAGCGTTGAAGAAGGGCCCACACGGGGAGATACGCAGTATTTT. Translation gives CSVEEGPTRGDTQYF.

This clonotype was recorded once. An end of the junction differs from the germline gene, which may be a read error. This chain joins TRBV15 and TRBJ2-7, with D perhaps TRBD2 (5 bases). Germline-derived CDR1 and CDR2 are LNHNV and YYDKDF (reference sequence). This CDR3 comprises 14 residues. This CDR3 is CTTSRERDTYEQYF. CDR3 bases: TGTACCACCAGCAGAGAGAGGGATACCTACGAGCAGTACTTC.

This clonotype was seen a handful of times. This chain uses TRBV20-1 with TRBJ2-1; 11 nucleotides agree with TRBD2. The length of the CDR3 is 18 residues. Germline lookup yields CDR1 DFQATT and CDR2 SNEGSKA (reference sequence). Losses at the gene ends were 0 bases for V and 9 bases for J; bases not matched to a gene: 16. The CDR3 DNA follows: TGCAGTGCTAGAGATATGGGGGCGACTAGCGGGAAAGGTCCTGAGCAGTTCTTC. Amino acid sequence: CSARDMGATSGKGPEQFF.

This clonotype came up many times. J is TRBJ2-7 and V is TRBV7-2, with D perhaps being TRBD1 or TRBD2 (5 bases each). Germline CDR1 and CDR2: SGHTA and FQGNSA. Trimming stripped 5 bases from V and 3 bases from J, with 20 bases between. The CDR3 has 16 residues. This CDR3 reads CASSRPPGRAGYEQYF. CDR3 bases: TGTGCCAGCAGCCGACCCCCGGGGCGGGCCGGCTACGAGCAGTACTTC.

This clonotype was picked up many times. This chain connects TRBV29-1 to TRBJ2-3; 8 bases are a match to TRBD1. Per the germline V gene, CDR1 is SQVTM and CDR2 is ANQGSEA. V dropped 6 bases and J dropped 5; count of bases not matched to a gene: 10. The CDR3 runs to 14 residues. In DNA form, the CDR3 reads TGCAGCGTCGCGGGCCCGACAGGGGTAGATACGCAGTATTTT. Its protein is CSVAGPTGVDTQYF.

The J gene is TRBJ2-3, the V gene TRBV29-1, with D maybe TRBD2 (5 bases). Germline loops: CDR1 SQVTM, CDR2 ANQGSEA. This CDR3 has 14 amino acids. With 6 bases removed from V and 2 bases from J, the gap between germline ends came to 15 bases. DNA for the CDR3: TGCAGCGTGGTCAGCGGATTCCTCACAGATACGCAGTATTTT. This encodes CSVVSGFLTDTQYF.

This CDR3 reads CSARLEGWTGELFF. DNA of the CDR3: TGCAGTGCTAGACTAGAGGGGTGGACCGGGGAGCTGTTTTTT. The genes are TRBV20-1 and TRBJ2-2; D might be TRBD1 or TRBD2, each matching 5 bases. The CDR3 totals 14 residues. Trimming cost V 2 bases and J 5 bases, with 12 bases left between them. Looked up from germline, CDR1 is DFQATT and CDR2 is SNEGSKA (reference sequence).

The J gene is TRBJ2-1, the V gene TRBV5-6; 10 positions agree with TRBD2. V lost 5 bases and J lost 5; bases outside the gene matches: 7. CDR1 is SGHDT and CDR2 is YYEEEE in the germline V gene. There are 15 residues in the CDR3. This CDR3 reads CASRSGLAFDNEQFF. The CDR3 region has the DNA TGTGCCAGCAGATCGGGACTAGCGTTCGACAATGAGCAGTTCTTC.

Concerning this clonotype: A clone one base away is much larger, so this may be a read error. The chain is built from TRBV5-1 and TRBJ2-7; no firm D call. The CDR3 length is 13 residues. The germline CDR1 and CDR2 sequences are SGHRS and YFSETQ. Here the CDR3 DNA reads TGCGCCAGCAGCTACTCAGGCACCTACGAGCGGTACTTC. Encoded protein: CASSYSGTYERYF.

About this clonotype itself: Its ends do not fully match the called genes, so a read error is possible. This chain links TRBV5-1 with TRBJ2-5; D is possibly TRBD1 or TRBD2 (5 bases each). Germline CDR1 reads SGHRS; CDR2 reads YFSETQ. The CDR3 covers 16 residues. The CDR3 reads CAGSFRGTLNQETQYF. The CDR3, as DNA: TGCGCCGGCAGCTTCAGAGGGACCCTTAACCAAGAGACCCAGTACTTC.

Here the CDR3 reads CASSQDAFQGGEAGQPQHF. CDR3 in DNA: TGTGCCAGCAGCCAAGATGCTTTCCAGGGCGGGGAGGCGGGTCAGCCCCAGCATTTT. The chain is built from TRBV4-2 and TRBJ1-5; a possible D gene is TRBD1 (5 bases). Germline V gene sequence: CDR1 LGHNA, CDR2 YNFKEQ. The V end lost 0 bases, the J end lost 6 bases, and 24 bases lay between the germline ends. There are 19 residues in the CDR3.

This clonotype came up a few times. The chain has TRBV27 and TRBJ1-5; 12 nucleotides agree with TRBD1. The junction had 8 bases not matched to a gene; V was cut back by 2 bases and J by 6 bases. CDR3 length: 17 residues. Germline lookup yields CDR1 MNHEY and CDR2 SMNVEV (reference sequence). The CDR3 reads CASSLRRDRGLSQPQHF. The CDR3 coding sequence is TGTGCCAGCAGTTTAAGGCGGGACAGGGGGCTTTCTCAGCCCCAGCATTTT.

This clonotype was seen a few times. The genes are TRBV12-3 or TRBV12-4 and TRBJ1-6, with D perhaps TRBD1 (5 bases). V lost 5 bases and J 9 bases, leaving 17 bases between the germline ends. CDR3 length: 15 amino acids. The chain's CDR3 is CASSGRGATFSPLHF. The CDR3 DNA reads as TGTGCCAGCAGTGGGCGTGGGGCGACGTTTTCACCCCTCCACTTT.